This T cell receptor beta chain stems from a study of T cell changes during pregnancy in multiple sclerosis (dated by TCRdb to about 2019). At the level of the whole study: Changes in the T cell repertoire over the course of pregnancy were examined in this study in women with multiple sclerosis.

The library was built by means of the immunoSEQ multiplex PCR assay. Imported from immuneACCESS, the table was reduced by TCRdb to in-frame sequences with V and J called. These copies leave out some clones; in studies compared against another copy, an unresolved V gene accounts for under half, and the cause of the remainder is not known. A total of about 93,000 clones appear in this sample, about nine tenths of them only once. Together, the top ten hold approximately 1.7% of the sample. A remark on this clone: The antigen it binds to is not known. The record has no base qualities; no much larger clone is one base away.

V loses 0 bases at its end and J loses 2 bases; junction bases beyond the gene matches: 12. CDR1 is given as SGHDN and CDR2 as FVKESK, both from the germline V gene. Including the terminal cysteine and phenylalanine, the CDR3 comprises 18 residues. The CDR3 DNA has 54 bases and is translated from base 1. Recombination joined TRBV14 with TRBJ2-7, and 8 junctional nucleotides match TRBD1. This sequence originates from a female donor in good health, enrolled as a control in a pregnancy study. This specimen consisted of peripheral blood, obtained after pregnancy. The DNA sequence is given as TGTGCCAGCAGCCAAGATCTCCCTGGGCAGGGGGCCGCCTACGAGCAGTACTTC. Translated, it reads CASSQDLPGQGAAYEQYF.